Below, 30 T cell receptor beta chains from the same sample are listed, as sequenced in a study of cytomegalovirus exposure and HLA in healthy donors. Primers: 60 Vbeta forward and 13 Jbeta reverse. Libraries were prepared by immunoSEQ multiplex PCR; TCRdb keeps only in-frame clonotypes and omits some of them. This repertoire shows tens of thousands of clones, around 74% found once; its top ten account for 7% to 9.5%. Specimen: PBMCs. These receptors were taken from a woman aged 25 to 39 in good health and CMV-seropositive.

This sequence joins TRBV4-3 and TRBJ2-2, with TRBD2 identical over 12 bases. The length of the CDR3 is 16 residues. Germline values: CDR1 LGHNA, CDR2 YSLEER. The V gene end was trimmed by 2 bases and the J gene end by 15 bases; junction bases not matched to a gene: 13. As DNA, the CDR3 is TGCGCCAGCAGCCAATACAGGGAACTAGCGGGAGGAAAATTGTTTTTT. Protein product: CASSQYRELAGGKLFF.

The chain employs TRBV7-2 and TRBJ1-1, with 8 bases identical to TRBD1. The V and J ends lost 4 bases and 11 bases, in that order; junction bases with no gene match: 12. CDR3 length: 14 amino acids. Germline V gene data show CDR1 as SGHTA and CDR2 as FQGNSA. The CDR3 nucleotides read TGTGCCAGCAGCTCCTCCGGGACAGGAAGCGGGGCTTTCTTT. Translated, it gives CASSSSGTGSGAFF.

The chain carries TRBV5-5 and TRBJ2-7; 8 nucleotides agree with TRBD1. V dropped 5 bases and J dropped 2; count of bases not matched to a gene: 6. CDR3 length equals 14 residues. The germline V gene encodes CDR1 SGHKS and CDR2 YYEKEE (reference sequence). The CDR3 loop reads CASRGQGAAYEQYF. CDR3 bases: TGTGCCAGCAGAGGACAGGGAGCGGCCTACGAGCAGTACTTC.

The chain has TRBV7-2 and TRBJ2-1; 9 bases line up with TRBD1. The germline V gene encodes CDR1 SGHTA and CDR2 FQGNSA. The CDR3 has 15 amino acids. After removal of 6 bases from V and 5 bases from J, the junction contained 8 bases not matched to a gene. The CDR3 sequence is CASRRRGQGDNEQFF. The CDR3 region has the DNA TGTGCCAGCAGACGTAGGGGACAGGGTGACAATGAGCAGTTCTTC.

The chain uses TRBV5-4 and TRBJ2-3; D is possibly TRBD2 (5 bases). CDR1 SGHNT and CDR2 YYREEE come from the germline V gene (reference sequence). V lost 4 bases and J 2 bases, leaving 14 bases between the germline ends. The CDR3 covers 15 residues. This chain's CDR3 is CASSPPGGLTDTQYF. As DNA, the CDR3 is TGTGCCAGCAGCCCGCCGGGCGGACTCACAGATACGCAGTATTTT.

This clone turned up a few times. The chain is built from TRBV5-4 and TRBJ2-3, with 9 bases aligning to TRBD2. This CDR3 has 16 amino acids. The germline V gene has CDR1 SGHNT and CDR2 YYREEE (reference sequence). Germline trimming cut 2 bases from V and 2 bases from J; bases unmatched to any gene: 6. CDR3 sequence reads: CASSFGREGPTDTQYF. In nucleotides, the CDR3 is TGTGCCAGCAGCTTTGGGCGGGAGGGACCCACAGATACGCAGTATTTT. Drawing the rest from reference TRBV5-4 and TRBJ2-3, the complete variable domain is ETGVTQSPTHLIKTRGQQVTLRCSSQSGHNTVSWYQQALGQGPQFIFQYYREEENGRGNFPPRFSGLQFPNYSSELNVNALELDDSALYLCASSFGREGPTDTQYFGPGTRLTVL.

The CDR3 sequence is CASSLRPSLYRADTQYF. Here the CDR3 DNA reads TGCGCCAGCAGCTTACGACCTTCGCTTTACAGGGCAGATACGCAGTATTTT. This chain links TRBV5-1 with TRBJ2-3, with D perhaps matching TRBD1 (6 bases). Trimming pared 2 bases from V and 4 bases from J, leaving 20 bases between. Germline lookup yields CDR1 SGHRS and CDR2 YFSETQ. This CDR3 comprises 17 residues. The whole variable domain, remainder taken from reference TRBV5-1 and TRBJ2-3, is KAGVTQTPRYLIKTRGQQVTLSCSPISGHRSVSWYQQTPGQGLQFLFEYFSETQRNKGNFPGRFSGRQFSNSRSEMNVSTLELGDSALYLCASSLRPSLYRADTQYFGPGTRLTVL.

V usage is TRBV11-1 and J usage is TRBJ2-1; 11 positions agree with TRBD1. CDR1 and CDR2 (germline): SGHAT, FQDESV (reference sequence). The CDR3 covers 15 residues. Losses at the gene ends were 5 bases for V and 4 bases for J; bases not matched to a gene: 4. Here the CDR3 reads CASSDRDRGYNEQFF. The CDR3, as DNA: TGTGCCAGCAGCGACCGGGACAGGGGGTACAATGAGCAGTTCTTC.

This sequence joins TRBV21-1 and TRBJ1-1. TRBV21-1 is termed a pseudogene. The CDR3 runs 18 residues. CDR3 coding DNA: TGTGCCAGCAGCAATCGGGGAGGGGCGGGGAGGCGGAACACTGAAGCTTTCTTT. Translating it yields CASSNRGGAGRRNTEAFF.

The chain has TRBV28 and TRBJ1-5, with TRBD1 as a possible D gene (5 bases). The V end lost 5 bases, the J end lost 2 bases, and 13 bases lay between the germline ends. This CDR3 has 15 residues. Germline values: CDR1 MDHEN, CDR2 SYDVKM. The CDR3 spells CASSLTGGGNQPQHF. CDR3 sequence (DNA): TGTGCCAGCAGTCTAACAGGCGGGGGCAATCAGCCCCAGCATTTT.

In its sample, this clone was seen a few times. This sequence joins TRBV6-6 and TRBJ1-1, with a possible D match to TRBD1 (6 bases). The CDR3 contains 13 residues. V gave up 5 bases and J gave up 6 bases, with 13 bases separating them. From germline, CDR1 is MNHNY and CDR2 SVGAGI (reference sequence). CDR3 DNA sequence: TGTGCCAGCAGTACACCAGGGGTGGCTGAAGCTTTCTTT. Translation: CASSTPGVAEAFF.

The CDR3 coding sequence is TGTGCCAGCGGAGGAGCGAGCTCCTACAATGAGCAGTTCTTC. The encoded protein is CASGGASSYNEQFF. The chain employs TRBV6-6 and TRBJ2-1; TRBD2 might be the D (5 bases). V shed 8 bases and J shed 0 bases, with 11 bases lying between them. Germline CDR1 is MNHNY and CDR2 is SVGAGI (reference sequence). The CDR3 contains 14 residues.

The rearrangement joins TRBV28 to TRBJ1-2; 9 nucleotides align to TRBD1. Germline assignment: CDR1 MDHEN and CDR2 SYDVKM. J gave up 4 bases and V 4 bases, and 13 bases lay outside the gene matches. CDR3 length: 17 amino acids. The CDR3 reads CASSSMGQGFLSYGYTF. The CDR3 nucleotides read TGTGCCAGCAGTTCTATGGGACAGGGATTTTTAAGCTATGGCTACACCTTC.

This clone was seen more than once but under ten times. The chain couples TRBV29-1 to TRBJ1-1; tentatively, D is TRBD1 (6 bases). V shed 6 bases and J shed 0 bases, with 11 bases lying between them. The CDR3 extends over 13 amino acids. Germline V gene sequence: CDR1 SQVTM, CDR2 ANQGSEA. As DNA, the CDR3 is TGCAGCGTCGCGGACAGCATGAACACTGAAGCTTTCTTT. This codes for CSVADSMNTEAFF.

As for this clone: The sample contains more than one DNA sequence encoding this CDR3. The rearrangement links TRBV28 to TRBJ2-7; TRBD1 matches 10 bases. Trimming removed 5 bases from V and 3 bases from J; junction bases left unmatched: 7. The CDR3 has 15 residues. Looked up from germline, CDR1 is MDHEN and CDR2 is SYDVKM. CDR3 loop: CASSPPGQGIYEQYF. CDR3 sequence (DNA): TGTGCCAGCAGTCCGCCGGGACAGGGGATCTACGAGCAGTACTTC.

This clone was seen a handful of times. The V gene is TRBV6-6, the J gene TRBJ1-1; weak D call: TRBD1 (6 bases). CDR1 and CDR2 (germline): MNHNY, SVGAGI (reference sequence). V lost 4 bases to trimming and J lost 6 bases, with 18 bases between them. The CDR3 loop spans 15 amino acids. The CDR3 loop is CASSSQGRSSAEAFF. In DNA, the CDR3 is TGTGCCAGCAGTTCACAGGGTCGGAGTAGCGCTGAAGCTTTCTTT.

The genes are TRBV10-3 and TRBJ2-5; 10 bases map to TRBD1. Gene TRBJ2-7 matches the end of the DNA better, so the J call may be wrong. The length of the CDR3 is 15 residues. Germline V gene lookup returns CDR1 ENHRY and CDR2 SYGVKD. CDR3: CAISEWGQGTGEQYF. The CDR3 DNA is TGTGCCATCAGTGAGTGGGGACAGGGGACAGGCGAGCAGTACTTC.

This sequence joins TRBV19 and TRBJ2-2; D may be TRBD1 (5 bases). The CDR3 length is 12 residues. Germline-derived CDR1 and CDR2 are LNHDA and SQIVND (reference sequence). Trimming shortened V by 1 base and J by 10 bases, and 7 bases separated the two germline ends. The CDR3 is CASSIAGLELFF. In DNA form, the CDR3 reads TGTGCCAGTAGTATAGCAGGGTTGGAGCTGTTTTTT.

The rearrangement joins TRBV9 to TRBJ2-7; the match to TRBD1 covers 11 bases. CDR1 SGDLS and CDR2 YYNGEE come from the germline V gene. Trimming took 0 bases from V and 4 from J; bases not matched to a gene: 3. This CDR3 has 15 residues. The CDR3: CASSVGGTGGYEQYF. In DNA form, the CDR3 reads TGTGCCAGCAGCGTAGGCGGGACAGGGGGTTACGAGCAGTACTTC.

This clone was found many times. The J gene is TRBJ2-7, the V gene TRBV27; D is ambiguous. The CDR3 runs 14 residues. Between the trimmed V and J ends, which lost 2 bases and 2 bases, there was a span of 10 bases. The germline CDR1 and CDR2 sequences are MNHEY and SMNVEV (reference sequence). The CDR3 loop reads CASSLGPAAYEQYF. CDR3 nucleotides: TGTGCCAGCAGTTTAGGGCCGGCCGCCTACGAGCAGTACTTC.

The chain has TRBV4-1 and TRBJ2-2; 12 bases are shared with TRBD2. Germline V gives CDR1 MGHRA, CDR2 YSYEKL. The CDR3 extends over 18 amino acids. V shed 2 bases, J shed 5 bases, and the junction held 9 bases outside the gene matches. For the CDR3, the DNA is TGCGCCAGCAGCCAAAGTGGACTAGCGGGATCTTATACCGGGGAGCTGTTTTTT. Translated, it gives CASSQSGLAGSYTGELFF.

The V and J genes are TRBV27 and TRBJ1-1; a weak D match, TRBD1 (6 bases). V was trimmed by 6 bases and J by 1 base, leaving 9 bases between them. Looked up from germline, CDR1 is MNHEY and CDR2 is SMNVEV (reference sequence). This CDR3 has 13 residues. DNA of the CDR3: TGTGCCAGCAGCAGGACAGAGAACACTGAAGCTTTCTTT. It specifies CASSRTENTEAFF.

This chain uses TRBV7-2 with TRBJ2-2, with 9 bases fitting TRBD1. J gave up 6 bases and V 3 bases, and 5 bases lay outside the gene matches. The CDR3 loop spans 15 amino acids. Germline V lookup: CDR1 SGHTA, CDR2 FQGNSA. The CDR3 DNA reads TGTGCCAGCAGCTTGGGGACAGGGAAGGCCGGGGAGCTGTTTTTT. The encoded protein is CASSLGTGKAGELFF.

The V gene is TRBV4-3, the J gene TRBJ1-2, with 7 bases aligning to TRBD1. This CDR3 region has 17 residues. V was pared by 1 base and J by 4 bases, with 12 bases of the junction left unmatched. Germline V gene lookup returns CDR1 LGHNA and CDR2 YSLEER. The CDR3 protein is CASSQGLTSGTVYGYTF. Written as DNA, the CDR3 is TGCGCCAGCAGCCAAGGCCTAACTTCCGGGACAGTCTATGGCTACACCTTC.

The J gene is TRBJ2-7, the V gene TRBV6-1; tentatively, D is TRBD2 (5 bases). V lost 8 bases, J lost 1 base, and 9 bases lay in between. The CDR3 spans 12 residues. Germline V gene sequence: CDR1 MNHNS, CDR2 SASEGT. CDR3 in DNA: TGTGCCAGCTTCGAGGGATCCTACGAGCAGTACTTC. Translating it yields CASFEGSYEQYF.

The J gene is TRBJ1-1, the V gene TRBV5-6; D might be TRBD1 (5 bases). V lost 3 bases to trimming and J lost 1 base, with 10 bases between them. This CDR3 contains 14 residues. Per the germline V gene, CDR1 is SGHDT and CDR2 is YYEEEE. Here the CDR3 reads CASSSLTGNTEAFF. The CDR3 DNA follows: TGTGCCAGCAGCTCCTTAACAGGGAACACTGAAGCTTTCTTT.

CDR3 nucleotide sequence: TGTGCTAGTGGTTTCGAGCGGGCGGACGAGTACAATGAGCAGTTCTTC. Its protein product is CASGFERADEYNEQFF. V and J are TRBV12-5 and TRBJ2-1, with a weak D call TRBD2 (6 bases). The CDR3 runs to 16 residues. With 3 bases removed from V and 4 bases from J, the gap between germline ends came to 16 bases. CDR1 and CDR2 from the germline V gene are LGHNT and FRNRAP.

This clone was observed a few times. The CDR3 sequence is CASSFGQGRGYTF. As DNA, the CDR3 is TGTGCCAGCAGCTTCGGACAGGGCAGGGGCTACACCTTC. The J gene is TRBJ1-2, the V gene TRBV5-4; 8 nucleotides line up with TRBD1. Germline values: CDR1 SGHNT, CDR2 YYREEE (reference sequence). V gave up 2 bases and J gave up 8 bases; unmatched junction bases: 5. CDR3 length: 13 residues.

This clone was picked up a small number of times. The genes are TRBV6-6 and TRBJ1-6; D uncertain. Trimming took off 7 bases at V and 13 bases at J, with 17 bases between the two ends. The CDR3 is 13 amino acids. Germline values: CDR1 MNHNY, CDR2 SVGAGI (reference sequence). CDR3 residues: CASTIARGVPLHF. The CDR3, as DNA: TGTGCCAGCACCATAGCGAGAGGAGTCCCCCTCCACTTT.

The chain recombines TRBV29-1 with TRBJ2-7; 10 positions agree with TRBD1. Germline CDR1 is SQVTM and CDR2 is ANQGSEA. With V trimmed by 4 bases and J by 6 bases, 9 bases remained unmatched. This CDR3 is 14 amino acids long. CDR3 bases: TGCAGCGTTGCACACACTGGGACAGGGGCCGAGCAGTACTTC. Its protein product is CSVAHTGTGAEQYF.